This TCR beta chain was identified in a study of T cell changes during pregnancy in multiple sclerosis. Produced via immunoSEQ multiplex PCR; TCRdb's table is partial and in-frame only. The sample shows fewer than 70,000 clones, roughly 92% of them seen only once. This CDR3 has 15 amino acids. Trimming at V came to 4 bases and at J to 6 bases, leaving 7 bases not matched to a gene. CDR1 and CDR2 (germline): SGDLS, YYNGEE. Sequencing used peripheral blood, obtained in the second trimester of pregnancy. The V gene is TRBV9, the J gene TRBJ2-7; TRBD2 matches at 13 bases. The sequence was collected from a female donor with multiple sclerosis, enrolled in a pregnancy study. DNA for the CDR3: TGTGCCAGCAGCTTGGGCGGGACTAGCGGGGCCGAGCAGTACTTC. Translating it yields CASSLGGTSGAEQYF.